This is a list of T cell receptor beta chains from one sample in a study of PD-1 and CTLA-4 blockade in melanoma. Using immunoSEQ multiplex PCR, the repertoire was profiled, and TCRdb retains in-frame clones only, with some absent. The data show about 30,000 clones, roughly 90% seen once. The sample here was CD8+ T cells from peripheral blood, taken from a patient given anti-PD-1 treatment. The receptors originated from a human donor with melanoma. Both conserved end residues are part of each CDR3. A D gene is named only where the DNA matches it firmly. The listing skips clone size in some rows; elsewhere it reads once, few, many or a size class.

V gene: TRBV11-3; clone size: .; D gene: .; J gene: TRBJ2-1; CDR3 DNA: TGTGCCAGCAGCGAAGTCAGCGGGACAGACAATGAGCAGTTCTTC; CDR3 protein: CASSEVSGTDNEQFF
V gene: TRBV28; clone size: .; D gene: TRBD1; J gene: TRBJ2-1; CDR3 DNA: TGTGCCAGCAGTTTATCCGCAGGGGGCTCCTACAATGAGCAGTTCTTC; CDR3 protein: CASSLSAGGSYNEQFF
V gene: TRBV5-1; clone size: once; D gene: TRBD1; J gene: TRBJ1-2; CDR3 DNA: TGCGCCAGCAGCTTGCCGAGGACAGGGGCCAAGGATGGCTACACCTTC; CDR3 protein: CASSLPRTGAKDGYTF
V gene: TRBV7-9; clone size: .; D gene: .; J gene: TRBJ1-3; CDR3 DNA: TGTGCCAGCAGCCCTCAGGACAGATTCGGTGGAAACACCATATATTTT; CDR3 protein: CASSPQDRFGGNTIYF
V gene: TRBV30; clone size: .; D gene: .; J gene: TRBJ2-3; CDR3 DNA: TGTGCCTGGAGTGACGGGACTTTAAGCACAGATACGCAGTATTTT; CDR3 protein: CAWSDGTLSTDTQYF
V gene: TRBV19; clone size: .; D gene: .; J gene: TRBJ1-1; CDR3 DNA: TGTGCCAGTAGTATATCCGCGGGAGCTTTCTTT; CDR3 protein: CASSISAGAFF
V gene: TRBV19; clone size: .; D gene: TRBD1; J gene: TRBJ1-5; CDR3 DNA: TGTGCCAGTAGTTTGACAGGGGGAGGGAATCAGCCCCAGCATTTT; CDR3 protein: CASSLTGGGNQPQHF
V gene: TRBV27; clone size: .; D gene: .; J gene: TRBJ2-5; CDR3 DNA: TGTGCCAGCAGTCTACTTAGCTTCAAGGGAGAGACCCAGTACTTC; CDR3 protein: CASSLLSFKGETQYF
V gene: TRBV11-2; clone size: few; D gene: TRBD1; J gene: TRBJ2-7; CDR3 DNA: TGTGCCAGCAGCTTAGACCTTCCTACAGGGGGTTACGAGCAGTACTTC; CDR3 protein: CASSLDLPTGGYEQYF
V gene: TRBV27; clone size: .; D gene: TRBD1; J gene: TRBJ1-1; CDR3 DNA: TGTGCCAGCGATTATAGGTCGGACAGGTTGGGCACTGAAGCTTTCTTT; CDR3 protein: CASDYRSDRLGTEAFF
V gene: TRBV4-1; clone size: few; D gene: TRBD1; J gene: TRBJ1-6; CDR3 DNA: TGCGCCAGCAGCCAGGGACAGCCAATTTATAATTCACCCCTCCACTTT; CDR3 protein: CASSQGQPIYNSPLHF
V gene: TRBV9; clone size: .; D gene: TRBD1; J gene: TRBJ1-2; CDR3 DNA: TGTGCCAGCAGCGTAGAGCACCCGGGACAGGGGGCGGATGGCTACACCTTC; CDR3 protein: CASSVEHPGQGADGYTF
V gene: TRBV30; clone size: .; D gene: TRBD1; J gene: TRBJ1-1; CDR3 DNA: TGTGCCTGGGGGACAGGAGTGAACACTGAAGCTTTCTTT; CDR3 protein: CAWGTGVNTEAFF
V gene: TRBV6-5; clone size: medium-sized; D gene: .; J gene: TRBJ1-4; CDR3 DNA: TGTGCCAGCAGGGGGGACTTGGAGGAAAAACTGTTTTTT; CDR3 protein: CASRGDLEEKLFF
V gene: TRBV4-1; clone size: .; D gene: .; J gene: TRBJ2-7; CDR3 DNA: TGCGCCAGCAGCCAAGCGCAGGGGCGGACCTACGAGCAGTACTTC; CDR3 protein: CASSQAQGRTYEQYF
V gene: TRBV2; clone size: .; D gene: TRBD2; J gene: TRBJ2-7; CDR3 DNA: TGTGCCCGCGGAGGGACTAGCGGCTACGAGCAGTACTTC; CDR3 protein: CARGGTSGYEQYF
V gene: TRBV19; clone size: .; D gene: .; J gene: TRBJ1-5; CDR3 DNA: TGTGCCAGTAGTATAGTCCAGGGGCGGCCGCCTAATCAGCCCCAGCATTTT; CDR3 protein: CASSIVQGRPPNQPQHF
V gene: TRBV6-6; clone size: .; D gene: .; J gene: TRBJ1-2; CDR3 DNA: TGTGCCAGCAGCCTGGGGGTAAGGGACTATGGCTACACCTTC; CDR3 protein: CASSLGVRDYGYTF
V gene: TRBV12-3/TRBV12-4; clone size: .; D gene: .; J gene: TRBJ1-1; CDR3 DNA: TGTGCCAGCAGTGCTAGGGGGAACACTGAAGCTTTCTTT; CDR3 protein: CASSARGNTEAFF
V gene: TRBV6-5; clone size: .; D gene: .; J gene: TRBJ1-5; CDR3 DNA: TGTGCCACCCTCCGGGGGAACGTTAGACAGCCCCAGCATTTT; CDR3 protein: CATLRGNVRQPQHF
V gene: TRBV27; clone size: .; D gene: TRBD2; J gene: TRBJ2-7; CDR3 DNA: TGTGCCAGCAGTTCCAGCGGGGGGGGCTCCTACGAGCAGTACTTC; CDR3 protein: CASSSSGGGSYEQYF
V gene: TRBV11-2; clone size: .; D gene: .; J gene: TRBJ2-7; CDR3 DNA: TGTGCCAGCAGCTTGGCAGATTACTACGAGCAGTACTTC; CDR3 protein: CASSLADYYEQYF
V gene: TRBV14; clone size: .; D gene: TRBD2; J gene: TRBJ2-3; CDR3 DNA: TGTGCCAGCAGCTCCCACCCTCAGGTAGCGGGCTTCACAGATACGCAGTATTTT; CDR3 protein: CASSSHPQVAGFTDTQYF
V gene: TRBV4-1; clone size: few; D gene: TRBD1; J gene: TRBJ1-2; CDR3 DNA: TGCGCCAGCAGTTCCGGGACAGGGGACTATGGCTACACCTTC; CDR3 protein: CASSSGTGDYGYTF
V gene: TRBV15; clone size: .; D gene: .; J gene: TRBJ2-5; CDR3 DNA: TGTGCCACCAGCAGAGATTCAGAGACCCAGTACTTC; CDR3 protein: CATSRDSETQYF
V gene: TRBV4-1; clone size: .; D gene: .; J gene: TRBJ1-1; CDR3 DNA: TGCGCCAGCAGCCAAGACCACCTGGAGAACACTGAAGCTTTCTTT; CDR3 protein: CASSQDHLENTEAFF
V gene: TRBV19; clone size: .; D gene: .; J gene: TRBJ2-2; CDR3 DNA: TGTGCCAGTAGTATAGGGACGACCGGGGAGCTGTTTTTT; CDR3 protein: CASSIGTTGELFF
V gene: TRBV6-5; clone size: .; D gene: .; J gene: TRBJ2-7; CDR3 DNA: TGTGCCAGCAGTCCTCCAGGAGACGAGCAGTACTTC; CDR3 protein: CASSPPGDEQYF
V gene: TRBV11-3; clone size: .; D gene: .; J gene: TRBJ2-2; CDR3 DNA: TGTGCCAGCAGCTTAGAGGGCTGGGAGCGGAGCGGGGAGCTGTTTTTT; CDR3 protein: CASSLEGWERSGELFF
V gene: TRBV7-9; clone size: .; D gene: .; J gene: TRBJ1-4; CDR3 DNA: TGTGCCAGCCACCGAGGGCGTGAAAAACTGTTTTTT; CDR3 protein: CASHRGREKLFF
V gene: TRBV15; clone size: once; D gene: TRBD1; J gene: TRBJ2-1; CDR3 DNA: TGTGCCACCAGCAGAACAGATGCCGGGACAGGGCCCAATGAGCAGTTCTTC; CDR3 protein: CATSRTDAGTGPNEQFF
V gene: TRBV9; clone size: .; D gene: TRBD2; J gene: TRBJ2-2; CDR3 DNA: TGTGCCAGCAGCGTAGGGACTAGCGGCGGGGAGCTGTTTTTT; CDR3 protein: CASSVGTSGGELFF
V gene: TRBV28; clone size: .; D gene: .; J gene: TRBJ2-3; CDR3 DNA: TGTGCCAGCAGTCCCCCCGGGGGACCTCCCCCAGATACGCAGTATTTT; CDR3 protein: CASSPPGGPPPDTQYF
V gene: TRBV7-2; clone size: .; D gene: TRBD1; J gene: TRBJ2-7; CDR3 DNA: TGTGCCAGCAGCCTGGGCCCGTACAGGGGTCTCCCCTACGAGCAGTACTTC; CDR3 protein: CASSLGPYRGLPYEQYF
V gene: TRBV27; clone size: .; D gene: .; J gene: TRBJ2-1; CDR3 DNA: TGTGCCACCACCGGACAGATGAACAATGAGCAGTTCTTC; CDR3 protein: CATTGQMNNEQFF
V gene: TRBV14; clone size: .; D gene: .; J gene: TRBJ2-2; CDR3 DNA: TGTGCCAGCAGCCACCTCGGGGAGCTGTTTTTT; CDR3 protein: CASSHLGELFF
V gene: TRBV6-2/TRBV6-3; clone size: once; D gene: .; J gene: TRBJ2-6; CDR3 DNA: TGTGCCAGCAGCCCGCAGGCCTCTGGGGCCAACGTCCTGACTTTC; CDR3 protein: CASSPQASGANVLTF
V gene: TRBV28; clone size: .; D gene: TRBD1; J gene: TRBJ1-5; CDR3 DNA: TGTGCCAGCAGCCTCGGACAGGGCGGCCAGCCCCAGCATTTT; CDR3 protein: CASSLGQGGQPQHF
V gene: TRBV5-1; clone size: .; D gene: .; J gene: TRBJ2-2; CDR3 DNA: TGCGCCAGCAGCTTCAACACCGGGGAGCTGTTTTTT; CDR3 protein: CASSFNTGELFF
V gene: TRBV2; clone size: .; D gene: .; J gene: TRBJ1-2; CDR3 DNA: TGTGCCACCAAGGGAGCTGGCTACACCTTC; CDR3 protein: CATKGAGYTF
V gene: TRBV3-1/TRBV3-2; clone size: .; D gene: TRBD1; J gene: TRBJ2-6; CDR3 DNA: TGTGCCAGCAGCCAAAAAGACAGGGGAGCCTTCTCTGGGGCCAACGTCCTGACTTTC; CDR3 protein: CASSQKDRGAFSGANVLTF
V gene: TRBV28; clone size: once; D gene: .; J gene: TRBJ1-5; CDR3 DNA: TGTGCCAGCAGTCGAGACATTAATAGCAATCAGCCCCAGCATTTT; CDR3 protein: CASSRDINSNQPQHF
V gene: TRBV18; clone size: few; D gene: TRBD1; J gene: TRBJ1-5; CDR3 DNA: TGTGCCAGCTCAACACAGGGGGCTAGCAATCAGCCCCAGCATTTT; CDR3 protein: CASSTQGASNQPQHF
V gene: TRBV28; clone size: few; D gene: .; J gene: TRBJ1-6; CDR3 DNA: TGTGCCAGCAGTCCCGGGGACGGCAGGAGGACACCCCTCCACTTT; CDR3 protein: CASSPGDGRRTPLHF
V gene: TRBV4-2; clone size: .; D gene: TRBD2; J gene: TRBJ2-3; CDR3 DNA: TGTGCCAGCAGCCAAGAGGCTAGCGGGGGGGCAGCGGATACGCAGTATTTT; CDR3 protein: CASSQEASGGAADTQYF
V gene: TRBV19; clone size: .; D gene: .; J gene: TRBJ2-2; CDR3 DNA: TGTGCCAGTAGTCCGGGACAGAACACCGGGGAGCTGTTTTTT; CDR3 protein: CASSPGQNTGELFF